Below are 27 T cell receptor beta chains sequenced from a single sample in a study of OX40 agonist ivuxolimab in advanced cancers. The protocol was immunoSEQ multiplex PCR, while the TCRdb copy is restricted to in-frame clones and leaves out a portion. The sample has roughly 92,000 clones; around 91% are singletons. This sample comprised CD4+ or CD8+ T cells sorted from blood, obtained in a trial of the OX40 agonist ivuxolimab. Every receptor here comes from an adult with an advanced solid tumor such as melanoma, head and neck, liver or kidney cancer.

This clone was counted only a few times. The J gene is TRBJ2-7, the V gene TRBV7-6, with TRBD1 matching 8 bases. Germline trimming cut 5 bases from V and 1 base from J; bases unmatched to any gene: 10. Germline V gives CDR1 SGHVS, CDR2 FNYEAQ. The CDR3 is 16 amino acids. The CDR3 DNA is TGTGCCAGCAGCCCTCAGGCCGGGACAGGTTCCTACGAGCAGTACTTC. Its protein is CASSPQAGTGSYEQYF.

This clone has just a few counts. V gene TRBV19 combines with J gene TRBJ2-7, with 8 bases fitting TRBD1. CDR1 and CDR2 from the germline V gene are LNHDA and SQIVND (reference sequence). The V and J ends lost 4 bases and 4 bases, in that order; junction bases with no gene match: 0. The CDR3 spans 12 residues. CDR3 sequence (DNA): TGTGCCAGTAGTAGGACAGGGTACGAGCAGTACTTC. This sequence encodes CASSRTGYEQYF.

The J gene is TRBJ2-2, the V gene TRBV9; a weak D match, TRBD2 (6 bases). The ends were cut back, 0 bases at V and 7 bases at J, with 10 bases in the middle. The CDR3 contains 14 residues. CDR1 is SGDLS, CDR2 YYNGEE, per germline. The CDR3 is CASSVVGGSGELFF. The CDR3 region has the DNA TGTGCCAGCAGCGTAGTAGGAGGGAGCGGGGAGCTGTTTTTT.

The chain recombines TRBV2 with TRBJ1-3; 8 bases are shared with TRBD1. The CDR3 covers 15 residues. Germline assignment: CDR1 SNHLY and CDR2 FYNNEI. After removal of 9 bases from V and 0 bases from J, the junction contained 7 bases not matched to a gene. The chain's CDR3 is CARRTGLNSGNTIYF. In nucleotides, the CDR3 is TGTGCCAGACGGACAGGGCTAAACTCTGGAAACACCATATATTTT.

The chain couples TRBV23-1 to TRBJ2-5; D unresolved. Judging by the DNA end, TRBJ2-7 fits better; the J call may be wrong. TRBV23-1 is known as an ORF, though its function is uncertain. The CDR3 has 18 amino acids. The CDR3 sequence is CASSQLPTAFQGLYEQYF. The CDR3 DNA reads as TGCGCCAGCAGTCAATTGCCAACGGCCTTTCAAGGCCTCTACGAGCAGTACTTC.

The chain recombines TRBV6-5 with TRBJ2-5; maybe TRBD1 (6 bases). Deletions cut 6 bases from V and 5 bases from J, with 13 bases between. This CDR3 is 13 amino acids long. Germline V gene sequence: CDR1 MNHEY, CDR2 SVGAGI. This chain's CDR3 is CASRYDRRETQYF. The CDR3 bases are TGTGCCAGCAGATACGACAGGAGGGAGACCCAGTACTTC.

This chain joins TRBV9 and TRBJ2-3; 11 bases fit TRBD2. The CDR3 is made up of 17 amino acids. Germline V gene sequence: CDR1 SGDLS, CDR2 YYNGEE. Trimming removed 0 bases from V and 5 bases from J; junction bases left unmatched: 8. DNA for the CDR3: TGTGCCAGCAGCGTAGCGGGGCTAGCGGGAGGAGGAGATACGCAGTATTTT. It codes for CASSVAGLAGGGDTQYF.

The gene calls are TRBV6-5 and TRBJ1-2; possibly TRBD1 for D (6 bases). The germline CDR1 and CDR2 sequences are MNHEY and SVGAGI. The CDR3 loop spans 13 amino acids. V was trimmed by 0 bases and J by 7 bases, leaving 9 bases between them. CDR3 in DNA: TGTGCCAGCAGTTACTCGAGGGGGGTTGGCTACACCTTC. This gives the protein CASSYSRGVGYTF.

The chain combines TRBV2 with TRBJ1-6; D remains ambiguous. Trimming cost V 2 bases and J 3 bases, with 14 bases left between them. The V gene's germline CDR1 is SNHLY and CDR2 FYNNEI. There are 17 residues in the CDR3. The CDR3 protein is CASSESVSRDYNSPLHF. The CDR3 DNA reads as TGTGCCAGCAGTGAATCGGTTAGCCGGGACTATAATTCACCCCTCCACTTT. Filled out from reference TRBV2 and TRBJ1-6, the complete variable domain reads EPEVTQTPSHQVTQMGQEVILRCVPISNHLYFYWYRQILGQKVEFLVSFYNNEISEKSEIFDDQFSVERPDGSNFTLKIRSTKLEDSAMYFCASSESVSRDYNSPLHFGNGTRLTVT.

V usage is TRBV11-3 and J usage is TRBJ2-1; 13 bases agree with TRBD2. The ends lost 4 bases at V and 3 bases at J; junction bases unmatched: 3. There are 16 residues in the CDR3. Per germline, CDR1 SGHNT and CDR2 YENEEA. The CDR3 loop reads CASSSRTSGSYNEQFF. In DNA form, the CDR3 reads TGTGCCAGCAGCTCCAGGACTAGCGGGAGCTACAATGAGCAGTTCTTC.

The chain recombines TRBV7-3 with TRBJ1-1; D is undetermined. Germline V CDR1 and CDR2: SGHTA, FQGTGA. The CDR3 contains 14 residues. Trimming stripped 5 bases from V and 1 base from J, with 11 bases between. CDR3 amino acids: CASSPTRGNTEAFF. The CDR3, as DNA: TGTGCCAGCAGCCCGACACGGGGGAACACTGAAGCTTTCTTT.

The chain combines TRBV2 with TRBJ2-2, with 8 bases lining up with TRBD1. This CDR3 is 16 amino acids long. CDR1 SNHLY and CDR2 FYNNEI come from the germline V gene. V trimming: 4 bases; J trimming: 4 bases; junction bases outside the gene matches: 8. The CDR3 DNA reads TGTGCCAGCAGTGCCCGGACAGGGTACTCCACCGGGGAGCTGTTTTTT. Its protein product is CASSARTGYSTGELFF.

The chain links TRBV28 to TRBJ1-6; a possible D gene is TRBD1 (6 bases). Looked up from germline, CDR1 is MDHEN and CDR2 is SYDVKM. CDR3 size: 15 residues. V was cut by 6 bases and J by 7 bases, with 16 bases left in between. This chain's CDR3 is CASSPFRGENSPLHF. DNA of the CDR3: TGTGCCAGCAGCCCGTTCAGGGGTGAGAATTCACCCCTCCACTTT.

In the case of this clone: Within the sample, other DNA sequences also encode this same CDR3. V is TRBV5-1 and J is TRBJ2-2, with D possibly being TRBD1 (5 bases). This CDR3 is built from 14 residues. V lost 0 bases to trimming and J lost 7 bases, with 10 bases between them. Germline assignment: CDR1 SGHRS and CDR2 YFSETQ. CDR3 sequence (DNA): TGCGCCAGCAGCTTGGGGCAGGGTGGCGGGGAGCTGTTTTTT. Protein sequence: CASSLGQGGGELFF.

The CDR3 loop reads CASSPRGQGGNTEAFF. The CDR3 DNA follows: TGTGCCAGCTCACCACGAGGACAGGGGGGGAACACTGAAGCTTTCTTT. The rearrangement joins TRBV18 to TRBJ1-1, with TRBD1 matching over 10 bases. Per the germline V gene, CDR1 is KGHSH and CDR2 is LQKENI. The CDR3 spans 16 residues. Unmatched junction bases numbered 3, after V lost 1 base and J lost 1 base.

V gene TRBV7-8 combines with J gene TRBJ1-2; TRBD1 aligns across 9 bases. This CDR3 comprises 14 residues. Germline CDR1 SGHVS, CDR2 FQNEAQ. V lost 3 bases and J lost 8; bases outside the gene matches: 7. Written as DNA, the CDR3 is TGTGCCAGCAGCTTGGCACAGGGGGCCCAGGGCTACACCTTC. Translated, it gives CASSLAQGAQGYTF. Based on the CDR3 plus reference TRBV7-8 and TRBJ1-2, the full variable domain is GAGVSQSPRYKVAKRGQDVALRCDPISGHVSLFWYQQALGQGPEFLTYFQNEAQLDKSGLPSDRFFAERPEGSVSTLKIQRTQQEDSAVYLCASSLAQGAQGYTFGSGTRLTVV.

The rearrangement uses TRBV30 and TRBJ2-7, with 7 nucleotides matching TRBD1. The CDR3 covers 13 residues. Germline V CDR1 and CDR2: GTSNPN, SVGIG (reference sequence). The J segment lost 2 bases and the V segment lost 2 bases, leaving 3 bases of the junction unmatched. Here the CDR3 reads CAWSTGAAYEQYF. CDR3 coding DNA: TGTGCCTGGAGTACAGGGGCAGCCTACGAGCAGTACTTC.

This rearrangement joins TRBV5-6 to TRBJ2-7, with TRBD2 matching over 11 bases. CDR1 is SGHDT, CDR2 YYEEEE, per germline. J lost 2 bases, V lost 4 bases, and 5 bases had no gene match. The CDR3 is 15 amino acids. The CDR3 nucleotides read TGTGCCAGCAGCACAGGGACTAGCGGTCCCTACGAGCAGTACTTC. Amino acids: CASSTGTSGPYEQYF.

This clone was seen just once. This chain joins TRBV11-3 and TRBJ2-1, with 12 bases aligning to TRBD2. Trimming at V came to 5 bases and at J to 5 bases, leaving 4 bases not matched to a gene. Germline lookup yields CDR1 SGHNT and CDR2 YENEEA. CDR3 length equals 15 residues. CDR3 sequence: CASSPRTSGNNEQFF. In DNA form, the CDR3 reads TGTGCCAGCAGCCCAAGGACTAGCGGGAACAATGAGCAGTTCTTC.

Only one count was recorded for this clone. This chain uses TRBV18 with TRBJ2-7; TRBD1 is a possible D gene (6 bases). CDR3 length equals 14 residues. V lost 0 bases and J lost 3, with 9 bases in between. The V gene's germline CDR1 is KGHSH and CDR2 LQKENI. In DNA form, the CDR3 reads TGTGCCAGCTCACCACCACTCAGGGGCTACGAGCAGTACTTC. Protein: CASSPPLRGYEQYF.

J is TRBJ2-3 and V is TRBV7-8, with 9 bases that match TRBD2. This CDR3 has 15 amino acids. The ends lost 4 bases at V and 3 bases at J; junction bases unmatched: 5. The germline V gene has CDR1 SGHVS and CDR2 FQNEAQ. The CDR3 DNA sequence: TGTGCCAGCAGCTCGTGGCGGGAGGGGACAGATACGCAGTATTTT. This gives the protein CASSSWREGTDTQYF.

The chain is built from TRBV5-4 and TRBJ1-2; 12 nucleotides match TRBD1. Per the germline V gene, CDR1 is SGHNT and CDR2 is YYREEE (reference sequence). The CDR3 runs 15 residues. V shed 4 bases and J 7 bases; nucleotides not matched to a gene: 8. CDR3 in DNA: TGTGCCAGCAGCCTCAAGGGACAGGGGGCTGCTGGCTACACCTTC. Amino acid sequence: CASSLKGQGAAGYTF.

V and J are TRBV19 and TRBJ2-7; the D is unclear. The CDR3 is 14 amino acids. V was clipped by 2 bases and J by 0 bases, with 8 bases between them. Germline V lookup: CDR1 LNHDA, CDR2 SQIVND (reference sequence). In DNA form, the CDR3 reads TGTGCCAGTAGTATACCTCGAAGCTCCTACGAGCAGTACTTC. It codes for CASSIPRSSYEQYF.

This rearrangement joins TRBV7-3 to TRBJ2-5; D gene uncertain. Trimming shortened V by 5 bases and J by 4 bases, and 20 bases separated the two germline ends. From germline, CDR1 is SGHTA and CDR2 FQGTGA. This CDR3 has 16 residues. CDR3 loop: CASSPRLTSPGETQYF. DNA of the CDR3: TGTGCCAGCAGCCCAAGACTGACGAGCCCCGGAGAGACCCAGTACTTC.

This clone was found once. This chain connects TRBV12-5 to TRBJ2-1; D gene uncertain. The CDR3 consists of 12 residues. The germline CDR1 and CDR2 sequences are LGHNT and FRNRAP. The V end was cut by 5 bases, the J end by 8 bases, with 10 bases between. The CDR3 DNA follows: TGTGCTAGTGGTCGCGAGGTGGATGAGCAGTTCTTC. Protein: CASGREVDEQFF.

In its sample, this clone was seen once. V usage is TRBV7-3 and J usage is TRBJ2-7, with TRBD1 matching over 8 bases. The V segment lost 5 bases and the J segment 6 bases; nucleotides outside the gene matches: 6. From germline, CDR1 is SGHTA and CDR2 FQGTGA. The CDR3 spans 13 residues. CDR3 protein: CASSPLQGGEQYF. CDR3 nucleotides: TGTGCCAGCAGCCCGCTACAGGGGGGCGAGCAGTACTTC.

The chain employs TRBV6-1 and TRBJ1-5; 11 nucleotides line up with TRBD1. Germline V gene sequence: CDR1 MNHNS, CDR2 SASEGT. The junction had 4 bases not matched to a gene; V was cut back by 0 bases and J by 3 bases. CDR3 length: 17 amino acids. The chain's CDR3 is CASSEARDRGANQPQHF. The CDR3 nucleotides read TGTGCCAGCAGTGAAGCAAGGGACAGGGGGGCCAATCAGCCCCAGCATTTT.